Detailed here is one T cell receptor beta chain. A quantity of about 0.5 to 1 ug RNA underwent reverse transcription using random hexamers. TCRdb analysed the immunoSEQ multiplex PCR reads with MiXCR anew, one entry per CDR3 protein. The data hold under 200,000 distinct CDR3 sequences, with roughly 95% observed a single time. CDR1 SGHRS and CDR2 YFSETQ come from the germline V gene. The CDR3 is 16 residues long. With 4 bases clipped from V and 3 bases from J, the junction kept 8 bases outside the gene matches. The sample is drawn from a study of CD8 T cells in Susac syndrome. This receptor was identified in a human donor in good health. Material for sequencing was CD4+ T cells from PBMCs. V and J are TRBV5-1 and TRBJ1-4, with TRBD1 matching 8 bases. The CDR3: CASSGRTGRANEKLFF. The DNA for the CDR3 is TGCGCCAGCAGCGGACGGACAGGGCGGGCTAATGAAAAACTGTTTTTT. Full variable domain (outside the CDR3, taken from reference TRBV5-1 and TRBJ1-4): KAGVTQTPRYLIKTRGQQVTLSCSPISGHRSVSWYQQTPGQGLQFLFEYFSETQRNKGNFPGRFSGRQFSNSRSEMNVSTLELGDSALYLCASSGRTGRANEKLFFGSGTQLSVL.